This note documents a single T cell receptor (beta chain) sequence. No antigen is known for it. These data come from a study of T cell responses to AZD1222 COVID-19 vaccine. Study summary: Second-dose timings of about 4 or about 12 weeks were pooled.

Study results and limitations: Mapped onto spike, vaccine-associated CD4 TCRs spanned it and were dominant at 160-218 and 743-854. No day 14 peak samples; only post-peak repertoires were characterized. At baseline, seropositivity was found in only a handful of AZD1222 recipients.

The CDR3 extends over 15 amino acids. Germline-derived CDR1 and CDR2 are MNHEY and SMNVEV (reference sequence). V was clipped by 6 bases and J by 2 bases, with 17 bases between them. TCRdb's table, derived via immunoSEQ multiplex PCR, lists solely in-frame clones and lacks some. The sample lists over 100,000 clones, approximately 86% occurring once. V gene TRBV27 combines with J gene TRBJ2-7; possible D gene TRBD1, 8 bases. The sequence derives from an adult in good health. The sequencing here drew on peripheral blood, taken on day 0 of AZD1222 vaccination. Written as DNA, the CDR3 is TGTGCCAGCAGCCCACAGGGGGGAGGGCCCTACGAGCAGTACTTC. This encodes CASSPQGGGPYEQYF.